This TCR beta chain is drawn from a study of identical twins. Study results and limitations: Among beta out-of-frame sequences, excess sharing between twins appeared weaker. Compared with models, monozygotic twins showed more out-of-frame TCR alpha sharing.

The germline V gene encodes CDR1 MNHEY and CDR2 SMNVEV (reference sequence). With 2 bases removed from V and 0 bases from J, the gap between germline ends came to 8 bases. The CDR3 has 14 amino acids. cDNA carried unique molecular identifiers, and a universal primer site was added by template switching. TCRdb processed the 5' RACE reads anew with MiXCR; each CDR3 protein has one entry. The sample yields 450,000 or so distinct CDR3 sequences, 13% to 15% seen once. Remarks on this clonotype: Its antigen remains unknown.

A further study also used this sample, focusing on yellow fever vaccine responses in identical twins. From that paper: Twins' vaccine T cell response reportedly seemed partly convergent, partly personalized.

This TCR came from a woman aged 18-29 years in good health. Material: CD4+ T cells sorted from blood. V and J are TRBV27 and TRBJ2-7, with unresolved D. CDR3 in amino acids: CASSLHGSSYEQYF. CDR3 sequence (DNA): TGTGCCAGCAGTTTACACGGAAGCTCCTACGAGCAGTACTTC.